This is a list of T cell receptor beta chains from one sample in a study of human T cells and chemical hapten exposure. TCRdb re-called the RACE reads with MiXCR, one entry per CDR3 protein. This sample carries fewer than 500,000 distinct CDR3 sequences, about 4.4% of them seen once, and the ten largest clones take under 2.5%. The sample consisted of whole blood, taken in connection with sensitization to the hapten diphenylcyclopropenone (DPC). These receptors were obtained from a woman aged 50 to 60 with alopecia areata. Some clones in this sample may be carry-over from other donors' samples. CDR3s include the opening cysteine and the closing phenylalanine or tryptophan. The D gene is left open where the match is weak. Only some rows state a clone size, as once, few, many or a class for expanded clones.

j_call: TRBJ2-7
clone_size: many
d_call: TRBD1
v_call: TRBV6-5
cdr3_length: 14
cdr3_nt: TGTGCCAGCAAGACAGGGTGGGCTTCCTACGAGCAGTACTTC
cdr3_aa: CASKTGWASYEQYF

j_call: TRBJ2-5
clone_size: NA
d_call: NA
v_call: TRBV5-1
cdr3_length: 15
cdr3_nt: TGCGCCAGCAGCTTGGACGACAACCTCCGAGAGACCCAGTACTTC
cdr3_aa: CASSLDDNLRETQYF

j_call: TRBJ1-4
clone_size: few
d_call: NA
v_call: TRBV21-1
cdr3_length: 16
cdr3_nt: TGTGCCAGCAGCAAAGCGCCAGGGTATACTAATGAAAAACTGTTTTTT
cdr3_aa: CASSKAPGYTNEKLFF

j_call: TRBJ2-1
clone_size: few
d_call: NA
v_call: TRBV12-3/TRBV12-4
cdr3_length: 15
cdr3_nt: TGTGCCAGCAGGGGTTACAGGGGCCGGGGGAATGAGCAGTTCTTC
cdr3_aa: CASRGYRGRGNEQFF

j_call: TRBJ2-4
clone_size: many
d_call: NA
v_call: TRBV7-2
cdr3_length: 13
cdr3_nt: TGTGCCAGCAGCTTAAGACACGGAAACATTCAGTACTTC
cdr3_aa: CASSLRHGNIQYF

j_call: TRBJ2-7
clone_size: few
d_call: NA
v_call: TRBV20-1
cdr3_length: 13
cdr3_nt: TGCAGTGCGAAAAGACAGGGCGGGAGCGAGCAGTACTTC
cdr3_aa: CSAKRQGGSEQYF

j_call: TRBJ1-4
clone_size: many
d_call: NA
v_call: TRBV27
cdr3_length: 15
cdr3_nt: TGTGCCAGCAGTTTATCGCGAGGGGTGCATGAAAAACTGTTTTTT
cdr3_aa: CASSLSRGVHEKLFF

j_call: TRBJ1-1
clone_size: NA
d_call: NA
v_call: TRBV27
cdr3_length: 15
cdr3_nt: TGTGCCAGCAGTTTAGCCCAGGGTAGCGGCACTGAAGCTTTCTTT
cdr3_aa: CASSLAQGSGTEAFF

j_call: TRBJ2-4
clone_size: many
d_call: TRBD2
v_call: TRBV20-1
cdr3_length: 11
cdr3_nt: TGCAGTGCTACCTGGGAGGGCGTTCAGTACTTC
cdr3_aa: CSATWEGVQYF

j_call: TRBJ2-1
clone_size: NA
d_call: NA
v_call: TRBV2
cdr3_length: 12
cdr3_nt: TGTGCCAGCAGTGAGGTACTAGTCGAGCAGTTCTTC
cdr3_aa: CASSEVLVEQFF

j_call: TRBJ2-1
clone_size: many
d_call: NA
v_call: TRBV7-2
cdr3_length: 11
cdr3_nt: TGTGCCAGCAGCTTATCCACCGAGCAGTTCTTC
cdr3_aa: CASSLSTEQFF

j_call: TRBJ2-3
clone_size: many
d_call: TRBD2
v_call: TRBV5-1
cdr3_length: 14
cdr3_nt: TGCGCCAGCAGCTCCCTAGCGGTCACAGATACGCAGTATTTT
cdr3_aa: CASSSLAVTDTQYF

j_call: TRBJ2-1
clone_size: few
d_call: NA
v_call: TRBV18
cdr3_length: 13
cdr3_nt: TGTGCCAGCTCACCAAGTTTTCAGAATGAGCAGTTCTTC
cdr3_aa: CASSPSFQNEQFF

j_call: TRBJ2-5
clone_size: NA
d_call: NA
v_call: TRBV6-5
cdr3_length: 16
cdr3_nt: TGTGCCAGCAGTCACCTCCTGGCGGAGGGGGCAGAGACCCAGTACTTC
cdr3_aa: CASSHLLAEGAETQYF

j_call: TRBJ1-5
clone_size: many
d_call: NA
v_call: TRBV6-2/TRBV6-3
cdr3_length: 16
cdr3_nt: TGTGCCAGCAGTCCGACCGGGACGGGCCGCAATCAGCCCCAGCATTTT
cdr3_aa: CASSPTGTGRNQPQHF

j_call: TRBJ2-3
clone_size: NA
d_call: NA
v_call: TRBV29-1
cdr3_length: 16
cdr3_nt: TGCAGCGTCCAATCTGCGGCAGGCGCTAGCACAGATACGCAGTATTTT
cdr3_aa: CSVQSAAGASTDTQYF

j_call: TRBJ2-1
clone_size: many
d_call: NA
v_call: TRBV12-3/TRBV12-4
cdr3_length: 12
cdr3_nt: TGTGCCAGCAGTTTCACTAGGGATGAGCAGTTCTTC
cdr3_aa: CASSFTRDEQFF

j_call: TRBJ2-1
clone_size: many
d_call: TRBD2
v_call: TRBV9
cdr3_length: 15
cdr3_nt: TGTGCCAGCAGCCCAGCCGGGGGGTGGGACAATGAGCAGTTCTTC
cdr3_aa: CASSPAGGWDNEQFF

j_call: TRBJ2-7
clone_size: many
d_call: NA
v_call: TRBV27
cdr3_length: 16
cdr3_nt: TGTGCCAGCAGCACAGGGCGTCGGGCTCCCCCCTACGAGCAGTACTTC
cdr3_aa: CASSTGRRAPPYEQYF

j_call: TRBJ2-3
clone_size: few
d_call: TRBD1
v_call: TRBV7-9
cdr3_length: 14
cdr3_nt: TGTGCCAGCAGCCCTGGACAGGGGAGCAATACGCAGTATTTT
cdr3_aa: CASSPGQGSNTQYF

j_call: TRBJ1-5
clone_size: many
d_call: NA
v_call: TRBV28
cdr3_length: 15
cdr3_nt: TGTGCCAGCAGTTTATACCTTGGCGGCAATCAGCCCCAGCATTTT
cdr3_aa: CASSLYLGGNQPQHF

j_call: TRBJ2-3
clone_size: many
d_call: TRBD2
v_call: TRBV20-1
cdr3_length: 15
cdr3_nt: TGCAGTGCTAGATTGGGAGGGCAGGGAAAAGATACGCAGTATTTT
cdr3_aa: CSARLGGQGKDTQYF

j_call: TRBJ2-3
clone_size: many
d_call: NA
v_call: TRBV7-9
cdr3_length: 15
cdr3_nt: TGTGCCAGCAGCTTACGGGACGGAGGCAGGGATACGCAGTATTTT
cdr3_aa: CASSLRDGGRDTQYF

j_call: TRBJ2-1
clone_size: few
d_call: NA
v_call: TRBV2
cdr3_length: 14
cdr3_nt: TGTGCCAGCAAGGCGGAGGGAACCTACAATGAGCAGTTCTTC
cdr3_aa: CASKAEGTYNEQFF

j_call: TRBJ1-1
clone_size: few
d_call: NA
v_call: TRBV7-8
cdr3_length: 15
cdr3_nt: TGTGCCAGCAGCTTCGGGCTAGACAGTACCACTGAAGCTTTCTTT
cdr3_aa: CASSFGLDSTTEAFF

j_call: TRBJ1-5
clone_size: many
d_call: TRBD1
v_call: TRBV7-9
cdr3_length: 18
cdr3_nt: TGTGCCAGCAGCTTCTTGGGACAGGGTGGAATAGGCAATCAGCCCCAGCATTTT
cdr3_aa: CASSFLGQGGIGNQPQHF

j_call: TRBJ2-1
clone_size: many
d_call: NA
v_call: TRBV7-2
cdr3_length: 15
cdr3_nt: TGTGCCAGCAGCTTAGAGGGTCGTATGGTCGATGAGCAGTTCTTC
cdr3_aa: CASSLEGRMVDEQFF

j_call: TRBJ2-7
clone_size: NA
d_call: NA
v_call: TRBV30
cdr3_length: 14
cdr3_nt: TGTGCCTGGAGTGTACAAGTGGACCGCTCCGAGCAGTACTTC
cdr3_aa: CAWSVQVDRSEQYF

j_call: TRBJ2-2
clone_size: NA
d_call: TRBD2
v_call: TRBV2
cdr3_length: 15
cdr3_nt: TGTGCCAGCAGAGGAACGACTAGCGGGACCGGGGAGCTGTTTTTT
cdr3_aa: CASRGTTSGTGELFF

j_call: TRBJ2-5
clone_size: few
d_call: NA
v_call: TRBV15
cdr3_length: 13
cdr3_nt: TGTGCCACCAGCAGAGATCGTGTAGAGACCCAGTACTTC
cdr3_aa: CATSRDRVETQYF

j_call: TRBJ2-1
clone_size: NA
d_call: NA
v_call: TRBV20-1
cdr3_length: 17
cdr3_nt: TGCAGTGCTAGATCGTCCTGGGACGGCAGCTCCTACAATGAGCAGTTCTTC
cdr3_aa: CSARSSWDGSSYNEQFF

j_call: TRBJ2-3
clone_size: few
d_call: TRBD2
v_call: TRBV20-1
cdr3_length: 15
cdr3_nt: TGCAGTGCTAGTCACCTAGCGGGGGTTTCAGATACGCAGTATTTT
cdr3_aa: CSASHLAGVSDTQYF

j_call: TRBJ1-1
clone_size: many
d_call: TRBD1
v_call: TRBV7-9
cdr3_length: 15
cdr3_nt: TGTGCCAGCAGTAGTACAGGGGGAGGTGGGACTGAAGCTTTCTTT
cdr3_aa: CASSSTGGGGTEAFF

j_call: TRBJ2-5
clone_size: few
d_call: NA
v_call: TRBV2
cdr3_length: 13
cdr3_nt: TGTGCCAGCAGAGGGTCGGGAGAGGAGACCCAGTACTTC
cdr3_aa: CASRGSGEETQYF

j_call: TRBJ2-5
clone_size: many
d_call: NA
v_call: TRBV2
cdr3_length: 13
cdr3_nt: TGTGCCAGCAGTGAGAGCGGTCCCGAGACCCAGTACTTC
cdr3_aa: CASSESGPETQYF

j_call: TRBJ1-2
clone_size: many
d_call: NA
v_call: TRBV7-2
cdr3_length: 13
cdr3_nt: TGTGCCAGCAGTCCGGTGGGGTTTGGGGGCTACACCTTC
cdr3_aa: CASSPVGFGGYTF

j_call: TRBJ2-5
clone_size: many
d_call: NA
v_call: TRBV6-6
cdr3_length: 14
cdr3_nt: TGTGCCAGCAGTTACTCCACGATCCAAGAGACCCAGTACTTC
cdr3_aa: CASSYSTIQETQYF

j_call: TRBJ1-1
clone_size: few
d_call: NA
v_call: TRBV7-2
cdr3_length: 12
cdr3_nt: TGTGCCAGCAGCCTCAGGGCTACTGAAGCTTTCTTT
cdr3_aa: CASSLRATEAFF

j_call: TRBJ2-3
clone_size: few
d_call: TRBD1
v_call: TRBV29-1
cdr3_length: 16
cdr3_nt: TGCAGCGTTCAAGGTTCTTACAGGGGAAGCACAGATACGCAGTATTTT
cdr3_aa: CSVQGSYRGSTDTQYF

j_call: TRBJ1-2
clone_size: few
d_call: TRBD1
v_call: TRBV9
cdr3_length: 15
cdr3_nt: TGTGCCAGCAGCCCCCAGGGGGTACAGTTTTCCGGCTACACCTTC
cdr3_aa: CASSPQGVQFSGYTF

j_call: TRBJ1-1
clone_size: NA
d_call: NA
v_call: TRBV12-3/TRBV12-4
cdr3_length: 13
cdr3_nt: TGTGCCAGCAGATTAGCCGGAGGGGCTGAAGCTTTCTTT
cdr3_aa: CASRLAGGAEAFF

j_call: TRBJ1-5
clone_size: many
d_call: TRBD1
v_call: TRBV6-1
cdr3_length: 14
cdr3_nt: TGTGCCAGCAGTGCTGGGGACAGAAATCAGCCCCAGCATTTT
cdr3_aa: CASSAGDRNQPQHF

j_call: TRBJ2-6
clone_size: NA
d_call: NA
v_call: TRBV7-6
cdr3_length: 16
cdr3_nt: TGTGCCAGCAGCTTAGAAAAGTACTCTGGGGCCAACGTCCTGACTTTC
cdr3_aa: CASSLEKYSGANVLTF

j_call: TRBJ2-1
clone_size: NA
d_call: NA
v_call: TRBV9
cdr3_length: 14
cdr3_nt: TGTGCCAGCAGCGAGGTGGTCTCCTACAATGAGCAGTTCTTC
cdr3_aa: CASSEVVSYNEQFF

j_call: TRBJ1-6
clone_size: few
d_call: NA
v_call: TRBV13
cdr3_length: 14
cdr3_nt: TGTGCCAGCAGCGGGACAAGTAGTGATTCACCCCTCCACTTT
cdr3_aa: CASSGTSSDSPLHF

j_call: TRBJ2-5
clone_size: many
d_call: TRBD1
v_call: TRBV18
cdr3_length: 16
cdr3_nt: TGTGCCAGCTCACCACAGGGACAGGTCATACAAGAGACCCAGTACTTC
cdr3_aa: CASSPQGQVIQETQYF

j_call: TRBJ1-2
clone_size: many
d_call: TRBD1
v_call: TRBV5-4
cdr3_length: 15
cdr3_nt: TGTGCCAGCAGCCCTGGACAGGGGGGGGCCTATGGCTACACCTTC
cdr3_aa: CASSPGQGGAYGYTF

j_call: TRBJ1-1
clone_size: few
d_call: TRBD1
v_call: TRBV7-9
cdr3_length: 15
cdr3_nt: TGTGCCAGCAGCTTACAGACAGGGCTATACACTGAAGCTTTCTTT
cdr3_aa: CASSLQTGLYTEAFF

j_call: TRBJ1-2
clone_size: few
d_call: NA
v_call: TRBV6-1
cdr3_length: 14
cdr3_nt: TGTGCCAGCAGTGGCACAGGGTATGGGGGCGGCTACACCTTC
cdr3_aa: CASSGTGYGGGYTF

j_call: TRBJ2-2
clone_size: many
d_call: NA
v_call: TRBV12-3/TRBV12-4
cdr3_length: 15
cdr3_nt: TGTGCCAGCAGTTTTCCACAGGGCAACACCGGGGAGCTGTTTTTT
cdr3_aa: CASSFPQGNTGELFF

j_call: TRBJ1-1
clone_size: many
d_call: NA
v_call: TRBV28
cdr3_length: 11
cdr3_nt: TGTGCCAGCAGTTCTCAGGGTGAAGCTTTCTTT
cdr3_aa: CASSSQGEAFF

j_call: TRBJ2-4
clone_size: many
d_call: TRBD1
v_call: TRBV10-3
cdr3_length: 14
cdr3_nt: TGTGCCATCAGTGCCGGGACAGGGGAAAACATTCAGTACTTC
cdr3_aa: CAISAGTGENIQYF

j_call: TRBJ1-2
clone_size: many
d_call: TRBD1
v_call: TRBV6-1
cdr3_length: 14
cdr3_nt: TGTGCCAGCAGCGGGACAGGGACTAGCTATGGCTACACCTTC
cdr3_aa: CASSGTGTSYGYTF

j_call: TRBJ2-7
clone_size: many
d_call: NA
v_call: TRBV21-1
cdr3_length: 19
cdr3_nt: TGTGCCAGCAGCGCCTCGGACGGGACTAGCGGGAGTAAATACTACGAGCAGTACTTC
cdr3_aa: CASSASDGTSGSKYYEQYF

j_call: TRBJ2-4
clone_size: NA
d_call: NA
v_call: TRBV20-1
cdr3_length: 14
cdr3_nt: TGCAGTGCTGAGACGCTTCAGGGAGGAAACATTCAGTACTTC
cdr3_aa: CSAETLQGGNIQYF